The rows below give T cell receptor beta chains drawn from one sample of a study of blood T cell repertoires in COVID-19. Sequenced by immunoSEQ multiplex PCR; TCRdb stores in-frame clones only, minus some. In the table there are fewer than 400,000 clones, 85% to 95% of which are singletons. The sample consisted of PBMCs or T cells enriched from blood (not recorded which). These receptors came from a woman aged 25-40 years who had been exposed to COVID-19. The CDR3 runs from the conserved cysteine through the conserved F or W. D genes are given only for firm matches. Only some rows state a clone size, as once, few, many or a class for expanded clones.

V,D,size,J,length,DNA,CDR3
TRBV30,.,.,TRBJ1-2,11,TGTGCCTGGACAGGTGGAAACGGCTACACCTTC,CAWTGGNGYTF
TRBV29-1,.,.,TRBJ2-7,12,TGCAGCGTGGCGACACTCTACTACGAGCAGTACTTC,CSVATLYYEQYF
TRBV15,.,.,TRBJ1-2,16,TGTGCCACCAGCAGAGATGTTGCGGGGCCCTACTATGGCTACACCTTC,CATSRDVAGPYYGYTF
TRBV18,TRBD1,.,TRBJ1-5,16,TGTGCCAGCTCACCCCTTGACAGGGGGAGGCATCAGCCCCAGCATTTT,CASSPLDRGRHQPQHF
TRBV5-1,TRBD1,few,TRBJ1-2,13,TGCGCCAGCAGCTGGGGGACAGCCTATGGCTACACCTTC,CASSWGTAYGYTF
TRBV7-2,TRBD1,once,TRBJ1-1,15,TGTGCCAGCAGCTTATTAGGGGGCGGGATCACTGAAGCTTTCTTT,CASSLLGGGITEAFF
TRBV3-1/TRBV3-2,.,.,TRBJ1-2,13,TGTGCCAGCAGCCCCACAGGGAACTATGGCTACACCTTC,CASSPTGNYGYTF
TRBV19,TRBD1,.,TRBJ2-7,15,TGTGCCAGTAGTTTGCGACAGGGGGACACCTACGAGCAGTACTTC,CASSLRQGDTYEQYF
TRBV6-5,TRBD1,.,TRBJ1-5,14,TGTGCCACCGCCGACAGGGAGGCCAGTCAGCCCCAGCATTTT,CATADREASQPQHF
TRBV7-6,TRBD2,few,TRBJ2-1,15,TGTGCCAGCAGCGCTACTAGCGGGGGCTACAATGAGCAGTTCTTC,CASSATSGGYNEQFF
TRBV10-1,TRBD1,.,TRBJ1-2,12,TGCGCCAGCCTAAAACAGGGGGTTGGCTACACCTTC,CASLKQGVGYTF
TRBV13,.,once,TRBJ1-3,17,TGTGCCAGCAGCGCGACCTTCAGCGGGGCTCTTGGAAACACCATATATTTT,CASSATFSGALGNTIYF
TRBV27,.,.,TRBJ1-2,12,TGTGCCAGCAGCACAGCTAACTATGGCTACACCTTC,CASSTANYGYTF
TRBV9,TRBD1,.,TRBJ2-2,15,TGTGCCAGCAGCGCGACAGGGTCCTACACCGGGGAGCTGTTTTTT,CASSATGSYTGELFF
TRBV24-1,.,.,TRBJ1-5,13,TGTGCCACCAGTGAAGCGGGACGAGGGCCCCAGCATTTT,CATSEAGRGPQHF
TRBV10-3,.,.,TRBJ1-5,15,TGTGCCATCGGAGACAGCACCTATAGCAATCAGCCCCAGCATTTT,CAIGDSTYSNQPQHF
TRBV5-1,TRBD2,.,TRBJ2-5,16,TGCGCATGGAGTGGATCTAGCGGACAAACTCGGGAGACCCAGTACTTC,CAWSGSSGQTRETQYF
TRBV5-4,.,.,TRBJ1-6,14,TGTGCCAGCAGCCCGGAGGGTTTAAATTCACCCCTCCACTTT,CASSPEGLNSPLHF
TRBV28,TRBD1,few,TRBJ1-1,16,TGTGCCAGCAGTTTATGGGGGACAGATACCAACACTGAAGCTTTCTTT,CASSLWGTDTNTEAFF
TRBV27,.,.,TRBJ1-5,15,TGTGCCAGCAGTTTTTCTCAGGGCCGGGCTCAGCCCCAGCATTTT,CASSFSQGRAQPQHF
TRBV24-1,TRBD1,.,TRBJ1-4,15,TGTGCCACCAGTGAAGGGACAGAGGCTAATGAAAAACTGTTTTTT,CATSEGTEANEKLFF
TRBV6-2/TRBV6-3,.,.,TRBJ2-2,14,TGTGCCAGCAGTGTGAGAGGGTACACCGGGGAGCTGTTTTTT,CASSVRGYTGELFF
TRBV29-1,.,.,TRBJ1-2,14,TGCAGCGCTGAGTGGCCAGGGCCGGACTATGGCTACACCTTC,CSAEWPGPDYGYTF
TRBV10-3,TRBD2,.,TRBJ2-3,12,TGTGCCTCGGCGGGGGGCACAGATACGCAGTATTTT,CASAGGTDTQYF
TRBV7-2,.,.,TRBJ1-2,14,TGTGCCAGCAGCTTAGCGCCGGGGGGACGGGGCTACACCTTC,CASSLAPGGRGYTF
TRBV4-1,.,.,TRBJ1-3,15,TGCGCCAGCAGCCAAGATGACAAGTTTCGAAACACCATATATTTT,CASSQDDKFRNTIYF